These T cell receptor beta chains were read from a single sample in a study of control samples from healthy donors and cancer patients. Produced via immunoSEQ multiplex PCR; TCRdb's table is partial and in-frame only. The sample carries 93,000 or so clones, roughly 89% recorded once. The specimen sequenced was PBMCs. These receptors came from a man aged 60 to 69 with lung cancer. The CDR3 runs from the conserved cysteine through the conserved F or W. The D gene is left open where the match is weak. A row's size may be missing; if present it is once, few, many or a size class.

>-|TRBV27|-|TRBJ2-7
CASSLRPARDEQYF
TGTGCCAGCAGTTTACGGCCGGCTAGGGACGAGCAGTACTTC
>once|TRBV10-3|TRBD1|TRBJ1-2
CAIRPGTGNGGGYTF
TGTGCCATCAGGCCCGGGACAGGGAACGGTGGTGGCTACACCTTC
>-|TRBV24-1|TRBD2|TRBJ2-1
CATSDRGLADSNEQFF
TGTGCCACCAGTGATCGTGGACTAGCCGACTCCAATGAGCAGTTCTTC
>-|TRBV10-1|TRBD1|TRBJ2-3
CASSESNRDRSTDTQYF
TGCGCCAGCAGTGAGTCAAACCGGGACAGGAGCACAGATACGCAGTATTTT
>-|TRBV7-6|TRBD2|TRBJ2-1
CASSVPDRRGGSGEQFF
TGTGCCAGCAGCGTACCCGATCGGCGGGGGGGCTCAGGGGAGCAGTTCTTC
>-|TRBV6-1|-|TRBJ1-2
CASSEKVYGYTF
TGTGCCAGCAGTGAAAAGGTCTATGGCTACACCTTC
>once|TRBV18|-|TRBJ2-3
CASSPAIKSTDTQYF
TGTGCCAGCTCACCGGCCATCAAGTCGACAGATACGCAGTATTTT
>-|TRBV6-5|TRBD1|TRBJ2-3
CASRDRESTDTQYF
TGTGCCAGCAGAGACAGGGAGAGCACAGATACGCAGTATTTT
>-|TRBV4-2|-|TRBJ1-5
CASSQEPGIDQPQHF
TGTGCCAGCAGCCAAGAACCAGGGATTGATCAGCCCCAGCATTTT
>-|TRBV20-1|-|TRBJ2-3
CSAGATDTQYF
TGCAGTGCGGGGGCGACAGATACGCAGTATTTT
>-|TRBV25-1|TRBD1|TRBJ2-5
CASSELDRGKAQYF
TGTGCCAGCAGTGAACTGGACAGGGGTAAGGCCCAGTACTTC
>-|TRBV6-5|-|TRBJ1-1
CASSYDDTSRAFF
TGTGCCAGCAGTTACGATGACACCTCCCGAGCTTTCTTT
>-|TRBV7-2|-|TRBJ2-3
CASSLYADTQYF
TGTGCCAGCAGCTTATACGCAGATACGCAGTATTTT
>-|TRBV6-6|-|TRBJ1-1
CASNAGQNTEAFF
TGTGCCAGCAACGCGGGACAGAACACTGAAGCTTTCTTT
>-|TRBV6-5|-|TRBJ2-7
CASSSTPRLAYEQYF
TGTGCCAGCAGTTCCACGCCCCGGCTAGCGTACGAGCAGTACTTC
>-|TRBV30|-|TRBJ2-7
CAWSLGAYEQYF
TGTGCCTGGAGTCTGGGGGCCTACGAGCAGTACTTC
>-|TRBV18|-|TRBJ2-3
CASSPRQADSTDTQYF
TGTGCCAGCTCACCAAGACAGGCTGATAGCACAGATACGCAGTATTTT
>once|TRBV13|-|TRBJ1-2
CASSRDKYGYTF
TGTGCCAGCAGCCGGGACAAATATGGCTACACCTTC
>-|TRBV5-1|-|TRBJ2-5
CASSLDQETQYF
TGCGCCAGCAGCTTGGACCAAGAGACCCAGTACTTC
>-|TRBV10-3|TRBD1|TRBJ1-2
CAISESQGASLFTF
TGTGCCATCAGTGAGTCACAGGGGGCTTCGCTCTTCACCTTC
>once|TRBV10-3|-|TRBJ1-1
CAISENGEGTYEAFF
TGTGCCATCAGTGAGAACGGGGAAGGAACATATGAAGCTTTCTTT
>-|TRBV20-1|-|TRBJ2-5
CSANGETQYF
TGCAGTGCTAACGGGGAGACCCAGTACTTC
>-|TRBV5-1|-|TRBJ2-3
CASSLVATSTDTQYF
TGCGCCAGCAGCTTGGTCGCGACTAGCACAGATACGCAGTATTTT
>-|TRBV7-9|-|TRBJ1-3
CASSLGQPGNTIYF
TGTGCCAGCAGCTTAGGACAGCCTGGAAACACCATATATTTT
>-|TRBV5-1|TRBD1|TRBJ2-5
CASSAQGAQETQYF
TGCGCCAGCAGCGCACAGGGGGCGCAGGAGACCCAGTACTTC
>-|TRBV25-1|TRBD1|TRBJ1-2
CASRGDRGGSYTF
TGTGCCAGCAGGGGAGACAGGGGTGGAAGCTACACCTTC
>-|TRBV5-1|-|TRBJ1-1
CASSLTARDTATEAFF
TGCGCCAGCAGCTTGACAGCCCGGGACACAGCCACTGAAGCTTTCTTT
>-|TRBV5-1|-|TRBJ2-5
CASSPRGGETQYF
TGCGCCAGCAGCCCCAGGGGCGGGGAGACCCAGTACTTC
>-|TRBV6-1|TRBD1|TRBJ1-2
CASSEAAGGQGRGYTF
TGTGCCAGCAGTGAAGCAGCCGGTGGACAGGGGCGCGGCTACACCTTC
>few|TRBV7-7|-|TRBJ2-3
CASSATGQSTDTQYF
TGTGCCAGCAGCGCAACTGGGCAAAGCACAGATACGCAGTATTTT
>-|TRBV30|-|TRBJ2-5
CAWSVKETQYF
TGTGCCTGGAGTGTAAAAGAGACCCAGTACTTC
>-|TRBV10-1|-|TRBJ1-1
CASSSTRGTTEAFF
TGCGCCAGCAGTTCTACTCGGGGGACCACTGAAGCTTTCTTT
>-|TRBV5-4|-|TRBJ2-1
CASSLNNEQFF
TGTGCCAGCAGCTTGAACAATGAGCAGTTCTTC
>once|TRBV2|-|TRBJ1-5
CASTRAFDWPQHF
TGTGCCAGCACTCGGGCCTTTGATTGGCCCCAGCATTTT
>-|TRBV4-1|-|TRBJ2-1
CASSQVVGYNEQFF
TGCGCCAGCAGCCAAGTAGTGGGGTACAATGAGCAGTTCTTC
>-|TRBV7-2|-|TRBJ2-1
CASSLNRANSYNEQFF
TGTGCCAGCAGCTTAAACAGGGCGAATTCCTACAATGAGCAGTTCTTC
>-|TRBV15|TRBD1|TRBJ1-2
CATSRERAGGRFSTGYTF
TGTGCCACCAGCAGAGAGCGTGCAGGGGGCAGATTTAGCACTGGCTACACCTTC
>-|TRBV6-5|-|TRBJ2-5
CASSSTTDLYDETQYF
TGTGCCAGCAGTTCTACTACTGACCTCTACGACGAGACCCAGTACTTC
>-|TRBV5-5|-|TRBJ2-5
CASSLGTGLQETQYF
TGTGCCAGCAGCTTGGGAACGGGGCTCCAAGAGACCCAGTACTTC
>-|TRBV5-6|TRBD2|TRBJ2-1
CASSLLAGNYNEQFF
TGTGCCAGCAGCCTATTAGCGGGGAACTACAATGAGCAGTTCTTC
>-|TRBV11-1|TRBD2|TRBJ2-1
CASSSKRGHNEQFF
TGTGCCAGCAGCTCTAAGCGGGGACACAATGAGCAGTTCTTC
>few|TRBV7-9|TRBD2|TRBJ2-5
CASSLPTSGGSGETQYF
TGTGCCAGCAGCTTACCCACTAGCGGGGGGTCGGGTGAGACCCAGTACTTC
>-|TRBV11-2|-|TRBJ2-1
CASSLEQVYNEQFF
TGTGCCAGCAGCTTAGAACAGGTCTACAATGAGCAGTTCTTC
>-|TRBV5-1|-|TRBJ1-1
CASSLEGRTEAFF
TGCGCCAGCAGCTTGGAGGGGCGGACTGAAGCTTTCTTT
>-|TRBV5-4|-|TRBJ1-1
CASSSGQMNTEAFF
TGTGCCAGCAGCTCGGGACAAATGAACACTGAAGCTTTCTTT
>-|TRBV5-1|-|TRBJ2-7
CASSFGITGGTFYEQYF
TGCGCCAGCAGCTTCGGGATTACGGGCGGAACCTTCTACGAGCAGTACTTC
>-|TRBV5-1|TRBD1|TRBJ1-1
CASSEPGQGLEAFF
TGCGCCAGCAGCGAACCCGGACAGGGCCTTGAAGCTTTCTTT
>-|TRBV6-4|-|TRBJ2-3
CASSDYGGARTDTQYF
TGTGCCAGCAGTGACTATGGGGGGGCCAGAACAGATACGCAGTATTTT
>-|TRBV15|-|TRBJ2-1
CATSRERGPHNEQFF
TGTGCCACCAGCAGAGAGCGGGGGCCACACAATGAGCAGTTCTTC
>once|TRBV12-3/TRBV12-4|-|TRBJ2-7
CASSLRSEQYF
TGTGCCAGCAGTCTACGTTCCGAGCAGTACTTC
>-|TRBV30|-|TRBJ1-5
CAWSMGRNQPQHF
TGTGCCTGGAGTATGGGCAGAAATCAGCCCCAGCATTTT
>-|TRBV15|TRBD2|TRBJ2-1
CATSREAGLRAFF
TGTGCCACCAGCAGAGAAGCGGGGCTTCGAGCCTTCTTC
>few|TRBV4-1|TRBD2|TRBJ2-3
CASSKGTSVADTQYF
TGCGCCAGCAGCAAAGGGACTAGCGTGGCAGATACGCAGTATTTT
>-|TRBV24-1|TRBD1|TRBJ2-5
CATSSAGGETQYF
TGTGCCACCAGTTCTGCAGGGGGAGAGACCCAGTACTTC
>-|TRBV5-1|TRBD1|TRBJ2-2
CASSLVPGQKTGELFF
TGCGCCAGCAGCTTGGTGCCGGGACAGAAAACCGGGGAGCTGTTTTTT
>-|TRBV3-1/TRBV3-2|-|TRBJ1-6
CASSQGAVTNSPLHF
TGTGCCAGCAGCCAAGGGGCGGTGACTAATTCACCCCTCCACTTT
>-|TRBV5-1|TRBD1|TRBJ2-7
CASSLPRTGLYEQYF
TGCGCCAGCAGCTTGCCTCGGACAGGCCTGTACGAGCAGTACTTC
>once|TRBV11-2|-|TRBJ1-4
CASSLQDRRGEKLFF
TGTGCCAGCAGCTTACAAGACAGAAGGGGTGAAAAACTGTTTTTT
>-|TRBV30|-|TRBJ1-3
CAWNPAAAGNTIYF
TGTGCCTGGAATCCCGCAGCTGCTGGAAACACCATATATTTT